This TCR beta chain originates from a study of blood T cell repertoires in COVID-19. This clone was seen just once. V gave up 2 bases and J gave up 5 bases, with 13 bases separating them. The CDR3 is made up of 15 amino acids. Germline V gene data show CDR1 as SEHNR and CDR2 as FQNEAQ (reference sequence). Generated by immunoSEQ multiplex PCR, the TCRdb table keeps only in-frame clones and is missing some. The repertoire holds about 120,000 clones, with about 83% as singletons. Sample: peripheral blood. The chain carries TRBV7-9 and TRBJ2-1; tentatively, D is TRBD2 (5 bases). This clonotype originated in a man aged 55-75 years with acute or convalescent COVID-19. CDR3 nucleotide sequence: TGTGCCAGCAGCTTATCCTCCGCTAGCAACAATGAGCAGTTCTTC. It yields the protein CASSLSSASNNEQFF.